A selection of T cell receptor beta chains follows, all from one sample in a study of T cell clonotyping in hematopoietic cell transplantation. Measured with immunoSEQ multiplex PCR; TCRdb has only the in-frame clones, and not every one. The table records 25,000 to 30,000 clones, more than 70% of them present only once. The input for sequencing was peripheral blood mononuclear cells, taken before stem cell transplant. The receptors here all came from a man aged 35-49 years with acute myeloid leukemia. Some clones in this sample may be carry-over from other donors' samples. The CDR3 runs from the conserved cysteine through the conserved F or W. A D gene is named only where the DNA matches it firmly. Clone size is shown for a subset of rows, as once, few, many or a class of expanded clone.

CDR3aa	CDR3nt	v_gene	j_gene	abundance	d_gene
CASSWGGGGQSSYEQYF	TGTGCCAGCAGCTGGGGTGGCGGCGGGCAAAGCTCCTACGAGCAGTACTTC	TRBV5-4	TRBJ2-7	-	-
CAISEASTGELFF	TGTGCCATCAGTGAGGCGTCCACCGGGGAGCTGTTTTTT	TRBV10-3	TRBJ2-2	-	-
CASSWIRDRVNEQFF	TGTGCCAGCAGCTGGATCCGGGACAGGGTCAATGAGCAGTTCTTC	TRBV11-2	TRBJ2-1	-	TRBD1
CASSPNGVDEQFF	TGTGCCAGCAGCCCCAATGGGGTCGATGAGCAGTTCTTC	TRBV9	TRBJ2-1	-	-
CASSETSGYTETQYF	TGTGCCAGCAGCGAGACTAGCGGGTATACTGAGACCCAGTACTTC	TRBV9	TRBJ2-5	-	TRBD2
CASSLAQYNNEQYF	TGTGCCAGCAGTTTGGCACAGTACAACAACGAGCAGTACTTC	TRBV28	TRBJ2-7	-	-
CASSHQGSNYGYTF	TGTGCCAGTAGTCACCAGGGGTCTAACTATGGCTACACCTTC	TRBV19	TRBJ1-2	-	-
CASSPRSGVGTDTQYF	TGTGCCAGCAGCCCGCGGTCAGGGGTGGGCACAGATACGCAGTATTTT	TRBV11-2	TRBJ2-3	-	-
CASSLGSDMLHF	TGTGCCAGCAGCTTAGGGTCGGACATGCTCCACTTT	TRBV11-1	TRBJ1-6	-	-
CASSYSHGPNEQFF	TGTGCCAGCAGTTACTCTCACGGGCCGAATGAGCAGTTCTTC	TRBV6-6	TRBJ2-1	-	-
CASIYQNTGELFF	TGTGCCAGCATCTACCAGAACACCGGGGAGCTGTTTTTT	TRBV7-9	TRBJ2-2	-	-
CASSQGPGLDTYEQYF	TGTGCCAGCAGCCAGGGACCGGGACTGGATACCTACGAGCAGTACTTC	TRBV4-2	TRBJ2-7	-	-
CAISMGQGARTTETQYF	TGTGCCATCAGTATGGGACAGGGGGCGCGGACCACAGAGACCCAGTACTTC	TRBV10-3	TRBJ2-5	-	TRBD1
CASSLTGTSSYNEQFF	TGTGCCAGCAGTTTAACAGGAACGAGCTCCTACAATGAGCAGTTCTTC	TRBV6-5	TRBJ2-1	-	-
CASSVPIAGSTDTRYF	TGTGCCAGCAGCGTACCCATAGCGGGGAGCACAGATACGCGGTATTTT	TRBV9	TRBJ2-3	-	TRBD2
CASSKLSGTGVTEAFF	TGTGCCAGCAGTAAACTCTCCGGGACAGGGGTCACTGAAGCTTTCTTT	TRBV25-1	TRBJ1-1	-	TRBD1
CSARDGRAQHF	TGCAGTGCTAGAGATGGGCGGGCCCAGCATTTT	TRBV20-1	TRBJ1-5	-	-
CASSLSASGANVLTF	TGTGCCAGCAGTTTAAGCGCGTCTGGGGCCAACGTCCTGACTTTC	TRBV28	TRBJ2-6	once	-
CSAIRLDGYTF	TGCAGTGCTATAAGGCTCGACGGCTACACCTTC	TRBV20-1	TRBJ1-2	-	-
CASSEGARGSFYEQYF	TGTGCCAGCAGTGAAGGGGCGCGGGGGAGTTTCTACGAGCAGTACTTC	TRBV6-1	TRBJ2-7	-	TRBD2
CASSLEGSSYEQYF	TGTGCCAGCAGCTTAGAAGGGAGCTCCTACGAGCAGTACTTC	TRBV7-9	TRBJ2-7	few	-
CASSLGGVTGELFF	TGTGCCAGCAGCTTGGGGGGGGTGACCGGGGAGCTGTTTTTT	TRBV5-6	TRBJ2-2	once	-